This TCR beta chain appears in the sequencing data of a study of beta chain features in type 1 diabetes (dated by TCRdb to about 2018). Some background on the complete study: Patients and healthy donors did not differ in mean age, gender distribution, total cell number or subset yield. Across all samples, approximately 98,000,000 sorted cells were examined, and cell number per subset correlated strongly with RNA yield. In the study, recently diagnosed type 1 diabetes patients and matched healthy donors were compared on the TCRB repertoires of their sorted circulating CD4+ T cell subsets. Regulatory and stem cell-like memory subsets were obtained from only 8 patients and roughly eight healthy donors, while naive and central memory subsets were obtained from all 30 or so donors. Paper-wide results and their limitations: Because the HLA sub-analyses included only small numbers of individuals, any influence of HLA type on TCRB rearrangement was left unresolved. Type 1 diabetes patients showed a moderate but significant shortening of TCRB CDR3 length in all four CD4+ subsets. Because cDNA rather than genomic DNA was sequenced, highly expressing activated cells could have been over-represented, although no difference in activation and CD3 levels was found between groups. PCR may preferentially amplify shorter templates, but because patient and control samples were amplified and corrected together, any resulting skew would affect both groups equally. Patients with type 1 diabetes made fewer insertions and deleted more nucleotides at VDJ recombination sites, implying thymic rearrangement abnormalities. Naive, central memory and regulatory TCRB repertoires appeared to be more alike among patients than among healthy donors.

Each donor gave one peripheral blood draw, roughly 110 mL on average, collected into heparinised tubes. Using a panel that included CD45RO, CCR7, CD25, CD127, CD95 and CD27, naive, central memory, regulatory and stem cell-like memory CD4+ T cells were sorted on a BD FACSAria II. A purity above 95% was achieved for all sorted populations. Right away, PBMCs were isolated by Lymphoprep density gradient centrifugation and were stained directly, with no culture step. Samples were stained and sorted in pairs, with one healthy donor and one patient per experiment, so that batch effects were minimized. The entire amount of isolated RNA was reverse transcribed using the High Capacity cDNA Reverse Transcription Kit, so the sequenced TCRB transcripts were expressed ones. Deep immunoSEQ sequencing was performed on naive, central memory and regulatory T cell samples, with an average of roughly 3.5 million total reads per sample. After sorted cells were lysed in RLT buffer, RNA was extracted with DNase-treated RNeasy Micro or Mini kits, with the choice depending on cell number. Each cell subset was processed on its own to prevent cross-contamination, while patient and healthy donor samples were processed together. The immunoSEQ multiplex PCR was used to amplify TCRB sequences from cDNA, yielding 87-bp fragments that span the CDR3 region. Amplicons were sequenced on the Illumina HiSeq platform. Processing in the source paper ran as follows. PCR bias was computationally corrected using synthetic template baselines, reads within Hamming distance 2 were collapsed, and singletons that could not be merged were discarded. Reads were aligned against IMGT so that V, D and J genes, CDR3 length and insertions or deletions at six rearrangement sites could be assigned. Clonotype counts were normalized to sorted cell number within each subset before computing true diversity and Gini coefficients with the tcR R package. The overlap coefficient, calculated on TCRB nucleotide sequences, was used to measure repertoire sharing. In its TCRdb copy, this immuneACCESS table keeps in-frame sequences only and misses some clones. Where compared with another copy, unresolved V genes explain less than half of these, and the others have no known cause. That table furnishes V, J and clone size, whereas the DNA furnished D and trimming. This sample gives about 190,000 clones in total; about 7.9% of them show up just once. 0.5% to 0.55% of the sample is in the top ten clones.

This clone was counted between two and nine times. Its cognate antigen has yet to be identified. No base quality values were provided; no much bigger clone lies one nucleotide off. As encoded in the germline V gene (reference sequence), CDR1 is GTSNPN while CDR2 is SVGIG. From its cysteine to its phenylalanine, the CDR3 spans 14 amino acids. Only CDR3 DNA remains: 42 bases, in frame from the first base. V is pared back by 4 bases and J by 3 bases, with 16 bases lying between the germline termini. This chain is built from TRBV30 and TRBJ2-7; the D segment could be TRBD1, given 6 matching bases. The source is a man between 18 and 35 years old with type 1 diabetes. Sample: central memory CD4+ T cells from blood. The nucleotides are TGTGCCTGGACCACAGGCAGGGGAAACTACGAGCAGTACTTC. Its protein is CAWTTGRGNYEQYF.